These T cell receptor beta chains were read from a single sample in a study of Graves' ophthalmopathy and Graves' hyperthyroidism. TCRdb reanalysed the multiplex PCR reads using MiXCR and keeps one entry per CDR3 protein. The sample consists of some 750,000 distinct CDR3 sequences, roughly 41% of them appearing once. Sequencing was performed on peripheral blood. These TCRs come from an adult man with Graves' ophthalmopathy. The CDR3 runs from the conserved cysteine through the conserved F or W. Each record gives: CDR3 length, J gene, D gene, clone size, V gene, CDR3 DNA, CDR3 protein. D genes are given only for firm matches. Clone size is given for some rows only: seen once, a few or many times, or a class if the clone is expanded.

>14|TRBJ2-5|-|-|TRBV25-1
TGTGCTAGTGCGACGGGACGGATGGTAGAGACCCAGTACTTC
CASATGRMVETQYF
>13|TRBJ2-5|-|once|TRBV25-1
TGTGCCAGCAGTGGCGGGACGGCAGAGACCCAGTACTTC
CASSGGTAETQYF
>15|TRBJ2-3|-|-|TRBV7-9
TGTGCCAGCAGCCACCCTTACGGTAGCACAGATACGCAGTATTTT
CASSHPYGSTDTQYF
>17|TRBJ1-4|-|many|TRBV24-1
TGTGCCACCAGTGATGGGGTCAGGGCAGGACATAATGAAAAACTGTTTTTT
CATSDGVRAGHNEKLFF
>15|TRBJ1-1|-|many|TRBV7-2
TGTGCCAGCAGCTTAGGAAGCCCTTGGGACACTGAAGCTTTCTTT
CASSLGSPWDTEAFF
>13|TRBJ2-7|TRBD1|-|TRBV19
TGTGCCAGTGGTTCGACAGGGTTCCACGAGCAGTACTTC
CASGSTGFHEQYF
>17|TRBJ2-2|TRBD2|-|TRBV7-9
TGTGCCAGCAGCCCCAGCGGGACTAGCGGCTTCACCGGGGAGCTGTTTTTT
CASSPSGTSGFTGELFF
>12|TRBJ2-5|-|-|TRBV29-1
TGCAGCGTTGAAGATATGGGGGAGACCCAGTACTTC
CSVEDMGETQYF
>16|TRBJ1-5|TRBD1|-|TRBV19
TGTGCCAGTAGTCCTAGGGACAGGGAGTTCGCGCAGCCCCAGCATTTT
CASSPRDREFAQPQHF
>15|TRBJ1-6|-|many|TRBV2
TGTGCCAGCAGTTTTTACATCAACGGCGATTCACCCCTCCACTTT
CASSFYINGDSPLHF
>15|TRBJ2-5|TRBD1|-|TRBV7-9
TGTGCCAGCAGCTCGGACAGGACCTTCCAAGAGACCCAGTACTTC
CASSSDRTFQETQYF
>12|TRBJ1-2|TRBD1|many|TRBV28
TGTGCCAGCAGTTCCGACAGGGATGGCTACACCTTC
CASSSDRDGYTF
>14|TRBJ2-7|TRBD2|many|TRBV10-3
TGTGCCATCAGCGTAAGCGGGAGGTCCTACGAGCAGTACTTC
CAISVSGRSYEQYF
>14|TRBJ1-4|-|-|TRBV6-1
TGTGCCAGCAGTAAAACAGGGAGGAATGAAAAACTGTTTTTT
CASSKTGRNEKLFF
>11|TRBJ1-1|-|many|TRBV2
TGTGCCAGCACCGAGGGAGGGAGGGCTTTCTTT
CASTEGGRAFF
>13|TRBJ1-2|TRBD1|-|TRBV10-3
TGTGTCAGCAGTACGACAGGGGACTATGGCTACACCTTC
CVSSTTGDYGYTF